These 26 T cell receptor beta chains were all obtained from the same sample, sequenced in a study of neurological immune-mediated disorders. TCRdb analysed the 5' RACE reads with MiXCR anew, one entry per CDR3 protein. The data show fewer than 90,000 distinct CDR3 sequences, with 5.2% seen just once and about 7.4% held by the top ten. The sample comprised PBMCs. These receptors all stem from a young man with multiple sclerosis.

Many counts were recorded for this clonotype. V gene TRBV12-3 or TRBV12-4 combines with J gene TRBJ2-5; 15 nucleotides agree with TRBD2. CDR3 length: 17 amino acids. The V segment lost 5 bases and the J segment 2 bases; nucleotides outside the gene matches: 6. CDR3 sequence reads: CASSLGLAGGGQETQYF. The CDR3 DNA follows: TGTGCCAGCAGTCTGGGACTAGCGGGGGGAGGGCAAGAGACCCAGTACTTC.

This clonotype was counted ten times or more. The chain recombines TRBV5-1 with TRBJ2-7; D is perhaps TRBD1 (5 bases). V shed 4 bases and J shed 2 bases, with 19 bases lying between them. Germline lookup yields CDR1 SGHRS and CDR2 YFSETQ. This CDR3 region has 16 residues. The CDR3 protein is CASSLSFDRSAYEQYF. The CDR3 DNA sequence: TGCGCCAGCAGCCTTTCGTTCGACAGAAGCGCCTACGAGCAGTACTTC.

There are many counts of this clonotype. The chain uses TRBV12-3 or TRBV12-4 and TRBJ2-2, with D tentatively TRBD1 or TRBD2 (5 bases each). With 3 bases removed from V and 4 bases from J, the gap between germline ends came to 9 bases. This CDR3 has 14 residues. The CDR3 is CASSLGVPTGELFF. CDR3 DNA sequence: TGTGCCAGCAGTTTGGGGGTCCCCACCGGGGAGCTGTTTTTT.

In the case of this clonotype: A read error may explain this, as a much larger clone is one base away. The chain joins TRBV29-1 to TRBJ1-5; perhaps TRBD1 as D (6 bases). The CDR3 totals 12 residues. Germline loops: CDR1 SQVTM, CDR2 ANQGSEA. The CDR3 sequence: CSVMWDNQPQNF. The CDR3 nucleotides are TGCAGCGTTATGTGGGACAATCAGCCCCAGAATTTT.

This clonotype was counted at least ten times. The chain couples TRBV5-1 to TRBJ1-3, with D possibly TRBD1 on 6 matching bases. Per the germline V gene, CDR1 is SGHRS and CDR2 is YFSETQ. This CDR3 contains 15 residues. The V gene lost 3 bases and the J gene lost 3 bases, with 13 bases spanning the gap. The CDR3 DNA reads as TGCGCCAGCAGCTGGGCACAGGGTGGTGGAAACACCATATATTTT. It yields the protein CASSWAQGGGNTIYF.

On this clonotype: Possible read error: a much larger clone is one base away. The V call is TRBV7-2, the J call TRBJ2-3; D is unresolved. The V end was cut by 1 base, the J end by 0 bases, with 5 bases between. Germline lookup yields CDR1 SGHTA and CDR2 FQGNSA. This CDR3 is built from 14 residues. CDR3 amino acids: CASSLETSTDTQYF. The CDR3 bases are TGTGCCAGCAGCTTAGAGACTAGCACAGATACGCAGTATTTT.

This clonotype was found many times. This chain links TRBV7-8 with TRBJ2-1; a weak D match, TRBD2 (5 bases). Germline CDR1 SGHVS, CDR2 FQNEAQ. V lost 8 bases and J 3 bases, leaving 11 bases between the germline ends. This CDR3 comprises 13 residues. CDR3 in DNA: TGTGCCAGCTCCTTCGGGGTCTACAATGAGCAGTTCTTC. Protein sequence: CASSFGVYNEQFF.

The rearrangement joins TRBV7-6 to TRBJ2-2; a weak D match, TRBD2 (5 bases). The germline V gene has CDR1 SGHVS and CDR2 FNYEAQ. V lost 5 bases and J lost 6, with 19 bases in between. CDR3 length: 16 residues. The CDR3 DNA sequence: TGTGCCAGCAGCCCGACGGGTGGGAGTTCCGCCGGGGAGCTGTTTTTT. Encoded protein: CASSPTGGSSAGELFF. The full variable domain, completed using reference TRBV7-6 and TRBJ2-2, is GAGVSQSPRYKVTKRGQDVALRCDPISGHVSLYWYRQALGQGPEFLTYFNYEAQQDKSGLPNDRFSAERPEGSISTLTIQRTEQRDSAMYRCASSPTGGSSAGELFFGEGSRLTVL.

This clonotype was recorded many times. V and J are TRBV12-3 or TRBV12-4 and TRBJ2-7; no reliable D call. Trimming cost V 2 bases and J 4 bases, with 12 bases left between them. The length of the CDR3 is 14 residues. CDR3 nucleotides: TGTGCCAGCAGTTTATCCCAGCAGATATACGAGCAGTACTTC. This sequence encodes CASSLSQQIYEQYF.

As for this clonotype: This may arise from a read error, as a much more abundant clone is one base away. The rearrangement uses TRBV3-1 and TRBJ2-7, with D hard to call. The CDR3 runs to 13 residues. The V gene's germline CDR1 is LGHDT and CDR2 YNNKEL (reference sequence). V gave up 4 bases and J gave up 6 bases, with 13 bases separating them. CDR3 in amino acids: CASSPKRVGEQYF. The CDR3 DNA reads as TGTGCCAGCAGCCCGAAAAGGGTCGGCGAGCAGTACTTC.

This clonotype showed up many times. This chain uses TRBV7-2 with TRBJ1-5, with D maybe TRBD1 (6 bases). The CDR3 covers 16 residues. Per germline, CDR1 SGHTA and CDR2 FQGNSA. Trimming shortened V by 2 bases and J by 0 bases, and 11 bases separated the two germline ends. The chain's CDR3 is CASSLQGGHSNQPQHF. CDR3 coding DNA: TGTGCCAGCAGCTTACAAGGGGGTCATAGCAATCAGCCCCAGCATTTT.

This clonotype was counted ten times or more. The gene calls are TRBV4-2 and TRBJ2-2; 9 bases line up with TRBD2. The J segment lost 3 bases and the V segment lost 0 bases, leaving 2 bases of the junction unmatched. Germline loops: CDR1 LGHNA, CDR2 YNFKEQ. This CDR3 has 16 amino acids. In DNA form, the CDR3 reads TGTGCCAGCAGCCAAGAGGGACTAGCCCACACCGGGGAGCTGTTTTTT. Its protein product is CASSQEGLAHTGELFF.

Ten or more counts support this clonotype. The chain couples TRBV15 to TRBJ1-6; tentatively, D is TRBD1 (5 bases). With 2 bases removed from V and 9 bases from J, the gap between germline ends came to 17 bases. Germline V gene data show CDR1 as LNHNV and CDR2 as YYDKDF (reference sequence). This CDR3 spans 16 amino acids. The DNA of the CDR3 is TGTGCCACCAGCAGAACAACGGGACGTAGGATTTCACCCCTCCACTTT. Protein: CATSRTTGRRISPLHF.

The chain uses TRBV28 and TRBJ2-1; 7 bases align to TRBD2. The J segment lost 4 bases and the V segment lost 3 bases, leaving 6 bases of the junction unmatched. The CDR3 is 15 residues long. CDR1 is MDHEN and CDR2 is SYDVKM in the germline V gene. Here the CDR3 DNA reads TGTGCCAGCAGTTTTGGGGGGGATTTATACAATGAGCAGTTCTTC. Its protein is CASSFGGDLYNEQFF.

This clonotype was counted many times. CDR3 nucleotides: TGTGCCAGCAGCAAAGTTCAGGGGCCCGGACTAGCGGCCCCCCGAGATGAGCAGTTCTTC. Translating gives CASSKVQGPGLAAPRDEQFF. J is TRBJ2-1 and V is TRBV21-1; the table calls TRBD2, which could not be checked here. TRBV21-1 is an annotated pseudogene. This CDR3 has 20 amino acids.

This clonotype has a handful of counts. The gene calls are TRBV5-1 and TRBJ2-1, with D perhaps assigned TRBD1 or TRBD2 (5 bases each). The CDR3 is 15 residues long. Trimming stripped 6 bases from V and 8 bases from J, with 21 bases between. Germline CDR1 and CDR2: SGHRS and YFSETQ. Here the CDR3 DNA reads TGCGCCAGCACGCGAGGGACCCACTTCAAGGATGAGCAGTTCTTC. This encodes CASTRGTHFKDEQFF. The variable domain in full, with the rest retrieved from reference TRBV5-1 and TRBJ2-1, is KAGVTQTPRYLIKTRGQQVTLSCSPISGHRSVSWYQQTPGQGLQFLFEYFSETQRNKGNFPGRFSGRQFSNSRSEMNVSTLELGDSALYLCASTRGTHFKDEQFFGPGTRLTVL.

This clonotype was seen at least ten times. The chain uses TRBV29-1 and TRBJ2-1, with TRBD2 matching over 9 bases. With V trimmed by 3 bases and J by 5 bases, 2 bases remained unmatched. CDR1 and CDR2 (germline): SQVTM, ANQGSEA. CDR3 length: 13 residues. The CDR3 nucleotides read TGCAGCGTTGAGACTAGCGGCAACAATGAGCAGTTCTTC. Its translation: CSVETSGNNEQFF.

As to this clonotype: A read error may explain this, as a much larger clone is one base away. The rearrangement joins TRBV5-1 to TRBJ1-5; 8 bases line up with TRBD1. The CDR3 is 14 residues long. Germline V gene lookup returns CDR1 SGHRS and CDR2 YFSETQ. Here the CDR3 DNA reads TGCGTCAGCAGCTCCGGACAGGGTGATCAGCCCCAGCATTTT. Translating it yields CVSSSGQGDQPQHF. The full variable domain, in which reference TRBV5-1 and TRBJ1-5 provide the parts outside the CDR3, is KAGVTQTPRYLIKTRGQQVTLSCSPISGHRSVSWYQQTPGQGLQFLFEYFSETQRNKGNFPGRFSGRQFSNSRSEMNVSTLELGDSALYLCVSSSGQGDQPQHFGDGTRLSIL.

Ten or more counts support this clonotype. The chain couples TRBV11-2 to TRBJ2-4; weak D call: TRBD1 (6 bases). This CDR3 is 13 amino acids long. Trimming took off 1 base at V and 6 bases at J, with 7 bases between the two ends. The germline V gene has CDR1 SGHAT and CDR2 FQNNGV. CDR3 sequence reads: CASSLVRGNIQYF. Written as DNA, the CDR3 is TGTGCCAGCAGCTTAGTCAGGGGAAACATTCAGTACTTC.

Turning to this clonotype: This may be a read error: a much more frequent sequence differs by one nucleotide. The rearrangement links TRBV14 to TRBJ2-3; D gene ambiguous. The V end was cut by 5 bases, the J end by 4 bases, with 7 bases between. This CDR3 is 12 amino acids long. Germline V gene data show CDR1 as SGHDN and CDR2 as FVKESK. CDR3 region: CASSKPADTQYF. The DNA for the CDR3 is TGTGCCAGCAGCAAACCGGCAGATACGCAGTATTTT.

This clonotype has at least ten counts. The CDR3 bases are TGCAGCGTTGAAGAGGGCAGGGCCAGCTCCTACAATGAGCAGTTCTTC. Protein: CSVEEGRASSYNEQFF. The chain employs TRBV29-1 and TRBJ2-1, with D tentatively TRBD1 (5 bases). Trimming shortened V by 0 bases and J by 0 bases, and 12 bases separated the two germline ends. Germline V gives CDR1 SQVTM, CDR2 ANQGSEA. CDR3 length: 16 residues.

This clonotype has at least ten counts. The chain has TRBV30 and TRBJ2-2; D uncertain. V gave up 4 bases and J gave up 6 bases, with 12 bases separating them. The length of the CDR3 is 13 residues. The germline V gene encodes CDR1 GTSNPN and CDR2 SVGIG (reference sequence). The chain's CDR3 is CAWIIRFPGELFF. The CDR3 DNA is TGTGCCTGGATTATACGATTCCCCGGGGAGCTGTTTTTT.

This clonotype was counted at least ten times. The chain couples TRBV5-8 to TRBJ2-7; D is tentatively TRBD1 or TRBD2 (6 bases each). Germline V gives CDR1 SGHTS, CDR2 YDEGEE. V was pared by 2 bases and J by 5 bases, with 11 bases between. The CDR3 length is 13 residues. CDR3 sequence: CASSLMGGHEQYF. The CDR3 DNA reads as TGTGCCAGCAGCTTAATGGGGGGCCACGAGCAGTACTTC.

Ten or more counts support this clonotype. In nucleotides, the CDR3 is TGTGCCAGCAGTCTGGGGGGCTCCTACAATGAGCAGTTCTTC. Translated, it gives CASSLGGSYNEQFF. The chain combines TRBV27 with TRBJ2-1, with TRBD2 as a possible D gene (6 bases). Germline V gives CDR1 MNHEY, CDR2 SMNVEV (reference sequence). The ends were cut back, 5 bases at V and 0 bases at J, with 8 bases in the middle. This CDR3 is 14 amino acids long.

At least ten counts were recorded for this clonotype. The rearrangement uses TRBV5-1 and TRBJ1-1; possibly TRBD1 for D (6 bases). The CDR3 covers 13 residues. Trimming shortened V by 5 bases and J by 0 bases, and 8 bases separated the two germline ends. The germline V gene encodes CDR1 SGHRS and CDR2 YFSETQ. The CDR3 DNA is TGCGCCAGCAGTACAGGGATGAACACTGAAGCTTTCTTT. Translated: CASSTGMNTEAFF.

This clonotype has at least ten counts. The rearrangement joins TRBV29-1 to TRBJ2-2; perhaps TRBD1 as D (6 bases). V gave up 5 bases and J gave up 5 bases, with 15 bases separating them. This CDR3 region has 14 residues. Germline CDR1 reads SQVTM; CDR2 reads ANQGSEA. The CDR3 loop is CSVPRGRLTGELFF. DNA for the CDR3: TGCAGCGTTCCCAGGGGCCGCCTGACCGGGGAGCTGTTTTTT.